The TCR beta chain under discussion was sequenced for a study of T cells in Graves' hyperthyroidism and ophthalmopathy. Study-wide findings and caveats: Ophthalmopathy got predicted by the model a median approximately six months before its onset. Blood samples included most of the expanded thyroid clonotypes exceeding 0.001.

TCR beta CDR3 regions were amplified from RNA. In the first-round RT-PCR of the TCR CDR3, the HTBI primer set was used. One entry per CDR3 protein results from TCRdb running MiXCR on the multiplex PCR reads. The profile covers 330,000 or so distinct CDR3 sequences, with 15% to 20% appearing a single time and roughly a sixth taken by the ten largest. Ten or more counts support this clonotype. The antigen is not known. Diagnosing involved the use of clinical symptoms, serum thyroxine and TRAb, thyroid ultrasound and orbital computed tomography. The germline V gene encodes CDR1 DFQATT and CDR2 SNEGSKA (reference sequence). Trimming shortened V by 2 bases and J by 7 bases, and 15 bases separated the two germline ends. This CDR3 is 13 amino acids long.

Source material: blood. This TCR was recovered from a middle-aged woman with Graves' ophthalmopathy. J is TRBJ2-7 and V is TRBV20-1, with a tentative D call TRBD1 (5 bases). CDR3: CSARYRQFGEQYF. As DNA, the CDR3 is TGCAGTGCTAGATACCGACAGTTTGGGGAGCAGTACTTC.